The present entry profiles one TCR beta chain with its context. Its specificity is unknown. These data come from a study of cytomegalovirus exposure and HLA in healthy donors. Overall study results and limits: TCR clusters originating in the first cohort tended to co-occur in the 100 to 150 validation repertoires, according to a later analysis.

The table came from immunoSEQ multiplex PCR; TCRdb's copy has only in-frame clones and leaves some out. Found here are about 280,000 clones, more than 75% of them singletons; the top ten hold over 0.7%. The donors were members of the validation cohort comprising roughly 130 subjects, separate from the roughly 670-subject first cohort. The clonotype originates from a woman under 30 in good health and CMV-seronegative. The sample was PBMCs.

CDR3 amino acids: CASRTSGRETQYF. Written as DNA, the CDR3 is TGTGCCAGCAGGACTAGCGGGAGAGAGACCCAGTACTTC. The chain carries TRBV6-5 and TRBJ2-5; 12 bases are shared with TRBD2. CDR3 length: 13 amino acids. The junction had 0 bases not matched to a gene; V was cut back by 6 bases and J by 4 bases. Per germline, CDR1 MNHEY and CDR2 SVGAGI.